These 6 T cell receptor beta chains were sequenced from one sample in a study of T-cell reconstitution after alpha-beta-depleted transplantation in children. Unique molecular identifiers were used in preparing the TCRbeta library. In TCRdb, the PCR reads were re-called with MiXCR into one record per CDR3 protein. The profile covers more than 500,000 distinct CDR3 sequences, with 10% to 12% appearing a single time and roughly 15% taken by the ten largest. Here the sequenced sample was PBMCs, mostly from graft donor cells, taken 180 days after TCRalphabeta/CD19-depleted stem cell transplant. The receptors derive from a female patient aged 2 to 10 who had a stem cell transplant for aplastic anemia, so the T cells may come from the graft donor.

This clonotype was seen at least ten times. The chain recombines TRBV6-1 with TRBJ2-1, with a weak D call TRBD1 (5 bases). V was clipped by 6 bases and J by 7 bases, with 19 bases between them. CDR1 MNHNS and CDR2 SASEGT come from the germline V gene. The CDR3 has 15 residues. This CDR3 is CASRPGQGRWNEQFF. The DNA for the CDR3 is TGTGCCAGCAGACCCGGGCAGGGCAGATGGAATGAGCAGTTCTTC.

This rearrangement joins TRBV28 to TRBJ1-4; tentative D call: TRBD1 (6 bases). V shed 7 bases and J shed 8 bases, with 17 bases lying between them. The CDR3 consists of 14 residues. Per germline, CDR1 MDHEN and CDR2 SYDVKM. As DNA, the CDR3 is TGTGCCAGCACCGTACAGGGAGTCGGCGAAAAACTGTTTTTT. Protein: CASTVQGVGEKLFF.

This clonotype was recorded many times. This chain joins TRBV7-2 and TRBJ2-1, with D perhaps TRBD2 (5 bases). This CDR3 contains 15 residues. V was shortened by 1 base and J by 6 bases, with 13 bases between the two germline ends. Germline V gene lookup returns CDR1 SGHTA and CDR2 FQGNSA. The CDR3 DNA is TGTGCCAGCAGCTTAGATCTGAGGGAGTTCAATGAGCAGTTCTTC. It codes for CASSLDLREFNEQFF.

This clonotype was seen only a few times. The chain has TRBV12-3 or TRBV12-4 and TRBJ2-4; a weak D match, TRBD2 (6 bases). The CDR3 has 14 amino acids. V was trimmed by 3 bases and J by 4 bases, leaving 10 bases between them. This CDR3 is CASSLAGKKNIQYF. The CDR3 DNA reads TGTGCCAGCAGTTTGGCGGGGAAGAAAAACATTCAGTACTTC.

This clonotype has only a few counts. This CDR3 reads CAISGTGWDSEQYF. The CDR3 DNA is TGTGCCATCAGTGGGACCGGGTGGGATAGCGAGCAGTACTTC. The rearrangement joins TRBV10-3 to TRBJ2-7; D not resolved. The CDR3 runs 14 residues. Trimming cost V 4 bases and J 6 bases, with 16 bases left between them. Germline V gene data show CDR1 as ENHRY and CDR2 as SYGVKD.

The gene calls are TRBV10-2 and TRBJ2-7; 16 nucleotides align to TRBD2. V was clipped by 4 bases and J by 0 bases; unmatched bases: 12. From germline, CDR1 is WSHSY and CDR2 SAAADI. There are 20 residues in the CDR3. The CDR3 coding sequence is TGCGCCAGCAGTGTATGCCCGGGACTAGCGGGAGGGCCTTGCTCCTACGAGCAGTACGTC. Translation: CASSVCPGLAGGPCSYEQYV.